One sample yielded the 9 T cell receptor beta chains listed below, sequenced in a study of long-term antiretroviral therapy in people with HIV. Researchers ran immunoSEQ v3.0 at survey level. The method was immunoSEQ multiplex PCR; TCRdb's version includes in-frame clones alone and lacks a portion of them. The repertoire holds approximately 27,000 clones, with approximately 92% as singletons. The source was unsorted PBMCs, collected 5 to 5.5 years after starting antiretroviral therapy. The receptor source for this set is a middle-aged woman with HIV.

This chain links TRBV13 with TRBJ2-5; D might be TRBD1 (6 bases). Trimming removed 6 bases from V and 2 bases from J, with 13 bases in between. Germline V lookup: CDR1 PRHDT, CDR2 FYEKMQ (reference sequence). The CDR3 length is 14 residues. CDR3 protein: CASRLQGGQETQYF. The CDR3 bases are TGTGCCAGCAGACTACAGGGTGGACAAGAGACCCAGTACTTC.

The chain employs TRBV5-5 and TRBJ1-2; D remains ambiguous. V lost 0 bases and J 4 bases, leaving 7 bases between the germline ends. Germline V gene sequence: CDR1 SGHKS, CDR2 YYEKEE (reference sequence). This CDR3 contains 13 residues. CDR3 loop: CASSLEELYGYTF. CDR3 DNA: TGTGCCAGCAGCTTGGAGGAACTCTATGGCTACACCTTC.

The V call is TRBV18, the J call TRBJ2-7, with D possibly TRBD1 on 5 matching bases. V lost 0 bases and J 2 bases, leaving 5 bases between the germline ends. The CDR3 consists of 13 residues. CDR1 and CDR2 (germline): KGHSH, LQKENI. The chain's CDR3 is CASSPPRAYEQYF. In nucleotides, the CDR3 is TGTGCCAGCTCACCACCCAGGGCCTACGAGCAGTACTTC.

In nucleotides, the CDR3 is TGTGCCAGAGGGGAAGCTGTTGGGAAACCAGAGACCCAGTACTTC. It codes for CARGEAVGKPETQYF. The V gene is TRBV9, the J gene TRBJ2-5, with D tentatively TRBD1 (5 bases). Trimming took off 8 bases at V and 4 bases at J, with 21 bases between the two ends. CDR3 size: 15 residues. CDR1 SGDLS and CDR2 YYNGEE come from the germline V gene.

The chain's CDR3 is CASSNFNTEAFF. As DNA, the CDR3 is TGTGCCAGCAGCAACTTTAACACTGAAGCTTTCTTT. J is TRBJ1-1 and V is TRBV6-6; no firm D call. Trimming left V 6 bases short and J 2 bases short, with 7 bases between. Germline V CDR1 and CDR2: MNHNY, SVGAGI (reference sequence). The CDR3 is 12 amino acids.

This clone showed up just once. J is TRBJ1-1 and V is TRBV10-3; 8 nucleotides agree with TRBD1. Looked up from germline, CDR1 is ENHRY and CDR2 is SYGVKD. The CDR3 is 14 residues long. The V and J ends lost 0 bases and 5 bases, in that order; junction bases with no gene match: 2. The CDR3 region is CAISESRGQTEAFF. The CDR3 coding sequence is TGTGCCATCAGTGAGTCCAGGGGGCAAACTGAAGCTTTCTTT.

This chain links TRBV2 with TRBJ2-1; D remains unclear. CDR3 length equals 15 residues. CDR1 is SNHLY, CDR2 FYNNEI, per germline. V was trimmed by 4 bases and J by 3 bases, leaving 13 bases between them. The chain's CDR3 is CASSGDPYDYNEQFF. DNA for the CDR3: TGTGCCAGCAGTGGTGACCCTTACGACTACAATGAGCAGTTCTTC.

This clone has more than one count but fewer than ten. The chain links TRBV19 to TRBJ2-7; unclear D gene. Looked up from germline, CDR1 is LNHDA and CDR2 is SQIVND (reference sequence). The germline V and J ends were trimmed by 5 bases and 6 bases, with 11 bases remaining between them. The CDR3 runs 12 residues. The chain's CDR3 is CASSVSIGEQYF. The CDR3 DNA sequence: TGTGCCAGTAGTGTTTCTATTGGCGAGCAGTACTTC.

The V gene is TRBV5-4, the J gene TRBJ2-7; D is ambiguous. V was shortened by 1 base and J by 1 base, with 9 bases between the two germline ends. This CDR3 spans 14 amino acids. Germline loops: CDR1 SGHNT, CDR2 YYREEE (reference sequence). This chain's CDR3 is CASSLRVSSYEQYF. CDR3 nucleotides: TGTGCCAGCAGCTTGAGGGTGTCGTCCTACGAGCAGTACTTC.